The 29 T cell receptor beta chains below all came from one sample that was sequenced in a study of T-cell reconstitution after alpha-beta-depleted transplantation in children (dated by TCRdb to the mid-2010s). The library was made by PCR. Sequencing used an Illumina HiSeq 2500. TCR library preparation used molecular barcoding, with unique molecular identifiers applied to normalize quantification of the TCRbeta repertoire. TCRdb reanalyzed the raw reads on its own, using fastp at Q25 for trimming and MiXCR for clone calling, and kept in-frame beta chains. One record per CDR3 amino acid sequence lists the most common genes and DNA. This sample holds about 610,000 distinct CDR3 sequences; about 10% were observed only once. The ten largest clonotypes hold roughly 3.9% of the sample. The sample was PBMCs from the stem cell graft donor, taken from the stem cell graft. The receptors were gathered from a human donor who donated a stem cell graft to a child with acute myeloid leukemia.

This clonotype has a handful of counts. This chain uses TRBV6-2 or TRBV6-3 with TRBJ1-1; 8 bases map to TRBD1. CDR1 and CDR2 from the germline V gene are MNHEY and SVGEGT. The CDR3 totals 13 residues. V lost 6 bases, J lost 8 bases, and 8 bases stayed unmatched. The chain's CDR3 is CASRPPGTGEAFF. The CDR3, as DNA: TGTGCCAGCAGACCACCCGGGACAGGCGAAGCTTTCTTT.

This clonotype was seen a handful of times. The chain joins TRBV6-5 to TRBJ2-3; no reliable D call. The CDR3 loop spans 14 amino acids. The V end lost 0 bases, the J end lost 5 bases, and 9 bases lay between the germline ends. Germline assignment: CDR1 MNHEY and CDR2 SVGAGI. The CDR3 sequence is CASSYSPVIDTQYF. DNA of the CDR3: TGTGCCAGCAGTTACTCTCCGGTGATAGATACGCAGTATTTT.

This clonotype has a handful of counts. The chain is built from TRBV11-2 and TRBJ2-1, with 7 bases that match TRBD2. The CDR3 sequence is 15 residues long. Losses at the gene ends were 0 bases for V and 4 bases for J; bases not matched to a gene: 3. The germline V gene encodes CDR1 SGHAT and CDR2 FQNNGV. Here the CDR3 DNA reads TGTGCCAGCAGCTTAGATAGCGGGCGGTACAATGAGCAGTTCTTC. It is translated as CASSLDSGRYNEQFF.

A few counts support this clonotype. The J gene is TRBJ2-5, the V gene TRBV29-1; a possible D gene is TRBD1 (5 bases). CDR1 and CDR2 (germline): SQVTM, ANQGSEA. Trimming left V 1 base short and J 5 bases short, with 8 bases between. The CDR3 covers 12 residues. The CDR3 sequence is CSVEAGIETQYF. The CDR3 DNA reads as TGCAGCGTTGAAGCAGGGATTGAGACCCAGTACTTC.

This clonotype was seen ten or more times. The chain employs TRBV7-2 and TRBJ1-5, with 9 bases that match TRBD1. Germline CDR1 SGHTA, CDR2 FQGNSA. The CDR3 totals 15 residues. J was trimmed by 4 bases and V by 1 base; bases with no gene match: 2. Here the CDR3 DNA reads TGTGCCAGCAGCTTAGGGACAGGGGATAATCAGCCCCAGCATTTT. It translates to CASSLGTGDNQPQHF.

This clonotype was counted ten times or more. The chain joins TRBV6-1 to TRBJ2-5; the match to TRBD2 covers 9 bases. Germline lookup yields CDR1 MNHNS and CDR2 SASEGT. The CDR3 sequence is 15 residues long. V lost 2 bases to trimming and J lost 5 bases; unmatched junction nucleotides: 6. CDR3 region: CASSESGLARETQYF. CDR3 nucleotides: TGTGCCAGCAGTGAATCGGGACTAGCTCGGGAGACCCAGTACTTC.

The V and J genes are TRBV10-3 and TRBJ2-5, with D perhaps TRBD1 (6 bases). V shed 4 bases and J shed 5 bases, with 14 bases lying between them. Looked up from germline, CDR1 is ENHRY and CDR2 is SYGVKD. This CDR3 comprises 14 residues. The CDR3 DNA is TGTGCCATCAGTGGGGGACAATCCCACGAGACCCAGTACTTC. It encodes CAISGGQSHETQYF.

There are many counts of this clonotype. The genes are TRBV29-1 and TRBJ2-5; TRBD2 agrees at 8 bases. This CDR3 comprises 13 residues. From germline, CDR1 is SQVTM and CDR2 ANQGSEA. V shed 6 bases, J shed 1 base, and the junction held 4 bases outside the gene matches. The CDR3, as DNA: TGCAGCGTGTTTACTAGCGGCCAAGAGACCCAGTACTTC. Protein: CSVFTSGQETQYF.

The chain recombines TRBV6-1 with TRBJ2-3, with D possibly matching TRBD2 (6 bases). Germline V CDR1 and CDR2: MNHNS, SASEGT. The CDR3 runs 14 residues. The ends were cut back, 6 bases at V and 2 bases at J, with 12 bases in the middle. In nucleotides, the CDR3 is TGTGCCAGCAGGGATTTAGCGGTCACAGATACGCAGTATTTT. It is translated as CASRDLAVTDTQYF.

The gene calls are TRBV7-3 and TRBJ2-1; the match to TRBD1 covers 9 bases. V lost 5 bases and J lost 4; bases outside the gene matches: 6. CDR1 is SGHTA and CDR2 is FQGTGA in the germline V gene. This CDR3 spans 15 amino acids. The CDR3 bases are TGTGCCAGCAGCATACCGGGACAGGGTTACAATGAGCAGTTCTTC. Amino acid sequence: CASSIPGQGYNEQFF.

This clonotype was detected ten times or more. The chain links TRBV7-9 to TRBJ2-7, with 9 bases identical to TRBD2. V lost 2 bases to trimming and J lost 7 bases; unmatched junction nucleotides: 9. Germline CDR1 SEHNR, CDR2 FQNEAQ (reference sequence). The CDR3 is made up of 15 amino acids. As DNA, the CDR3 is TGTGCCAGCAGCTTATCGGCGGGAGGGCCTGGAGAGCAGTACTTC. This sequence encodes CASSLSAGGPGEQYF.

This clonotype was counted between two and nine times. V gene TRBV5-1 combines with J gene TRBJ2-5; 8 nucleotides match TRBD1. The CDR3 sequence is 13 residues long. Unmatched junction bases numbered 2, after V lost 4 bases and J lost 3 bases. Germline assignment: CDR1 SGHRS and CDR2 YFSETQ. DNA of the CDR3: TGCGCCAGCAGCGGGACAGGTGAAGAGACCCAGTACTTC. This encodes CASSGTGEETQYF.

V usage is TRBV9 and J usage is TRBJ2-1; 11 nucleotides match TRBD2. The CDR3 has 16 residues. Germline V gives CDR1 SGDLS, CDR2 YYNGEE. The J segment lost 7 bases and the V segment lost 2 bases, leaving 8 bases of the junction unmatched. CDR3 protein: CASSVLAGTSGNEQFF. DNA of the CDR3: TGTGCCAGCAGCGTTCTCGCCGGGACTAGCGGAAATGAGCAGTTCTTC.

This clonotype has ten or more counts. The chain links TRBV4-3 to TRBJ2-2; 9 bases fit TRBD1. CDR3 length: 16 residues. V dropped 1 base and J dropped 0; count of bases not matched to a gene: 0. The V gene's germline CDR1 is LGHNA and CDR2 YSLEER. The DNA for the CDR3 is TGCGCCAGCAGCCAAGGACAGGGGGCGAACACCGGGGAGCTGTTTTTT. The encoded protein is CASSQGQGANTGELFF.

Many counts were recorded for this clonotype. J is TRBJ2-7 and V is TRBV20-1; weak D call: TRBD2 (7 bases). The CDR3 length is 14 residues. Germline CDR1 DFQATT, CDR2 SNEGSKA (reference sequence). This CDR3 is CSTWGAGANYEQYF. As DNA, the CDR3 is TGCAGCACATGGGGGGCGGGGGCTAACTACGAGCAGTACTTC.

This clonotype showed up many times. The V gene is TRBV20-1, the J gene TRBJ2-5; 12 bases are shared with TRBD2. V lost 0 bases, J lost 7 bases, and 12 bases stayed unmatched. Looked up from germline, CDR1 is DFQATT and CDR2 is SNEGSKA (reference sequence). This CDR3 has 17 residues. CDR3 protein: CSARDGLAGGSSLTQYF. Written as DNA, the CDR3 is TGCAGTGCTAGAGATGGGCTAGCGGGAGGGTCGAGTCTGACCCAGTACTTC.

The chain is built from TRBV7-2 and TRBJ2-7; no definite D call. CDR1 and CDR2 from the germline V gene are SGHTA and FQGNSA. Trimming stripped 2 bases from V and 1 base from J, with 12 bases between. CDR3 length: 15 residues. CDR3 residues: CASSLSQPGSYEQYF. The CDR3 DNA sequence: TGTGCCAGCAGCTTATCCCAGCCTGGTTCCTACGAGCAGTACTTC.

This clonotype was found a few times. The CDR3 reads CASSYSTGLRATGELFF. The CDR3 DNA sequence: TGTGCCAGCAGTTACTCTACTGGACTAAGGGCCACCGGGGAGCTGTTTTTT. V is TRBV6-2 or TRBV6-3 and J is TRBJ2-2, with D perhaps TRBD2 (6 bases). V lost 0 bases, J lost 4 bases, and 15 bases lay in between. Germline V gene data show CDR1 as MNHEY and CDR2 as SVGEGT. The CDR3 is 17 residues long.

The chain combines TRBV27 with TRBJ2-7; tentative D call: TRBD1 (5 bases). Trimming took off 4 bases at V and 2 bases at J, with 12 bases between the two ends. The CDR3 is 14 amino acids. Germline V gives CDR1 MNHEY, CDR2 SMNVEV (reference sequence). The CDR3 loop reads CASSSNPTAYEQYF. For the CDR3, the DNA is TGTGCCAGCAGTTCGAACCCGACAGCCTACGAGCAGTACTTC.

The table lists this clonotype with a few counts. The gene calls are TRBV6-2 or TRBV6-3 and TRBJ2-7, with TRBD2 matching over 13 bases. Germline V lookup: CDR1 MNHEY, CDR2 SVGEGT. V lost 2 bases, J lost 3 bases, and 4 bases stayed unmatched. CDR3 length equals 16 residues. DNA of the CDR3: TGTGCCAGCAGTTACCTAACTAGCGGGAGGGACTACGAGCAGTACTTC. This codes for CASSYLTSGRDYEQYF.

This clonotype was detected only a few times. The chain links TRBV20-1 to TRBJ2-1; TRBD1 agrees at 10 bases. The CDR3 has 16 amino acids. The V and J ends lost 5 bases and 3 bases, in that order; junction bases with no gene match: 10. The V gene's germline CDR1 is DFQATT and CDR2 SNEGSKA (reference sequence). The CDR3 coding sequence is TGCAGTGCTGACCCCCGACAGGGGGCGCGCTACAATGAGCAGTTCTTC. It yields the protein CSADPRQGARYNEQFF.

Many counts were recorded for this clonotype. This CDR3 is CSALGLFSGGKETQYF. As DNA, the CDR3 is TGCAGTGCCCTAGGCCTGTTTAGCGGGGGGAAGGAGACCCAGTACTTC. This chain links TRBV20-1 with TRBJ2-5; 10 bases match TRBD2. CDR3 size: 16 residues. Germline-derived CDR1 and CDR2 are DFQATT and SNEGSKA (reference sequence). J was trimmed by 5 bases and V by 6 bases; bases with no gene match: 15.

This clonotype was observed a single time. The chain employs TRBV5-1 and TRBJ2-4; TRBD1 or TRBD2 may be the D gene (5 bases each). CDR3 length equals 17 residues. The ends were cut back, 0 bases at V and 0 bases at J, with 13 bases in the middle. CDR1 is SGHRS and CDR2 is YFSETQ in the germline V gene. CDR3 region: CASSLAGTGKAKNIQYF. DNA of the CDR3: TGCGCCAGCAGCTTGGCCGGGACGGGAAAAGCCAAAAACATTCAGTACTTC.

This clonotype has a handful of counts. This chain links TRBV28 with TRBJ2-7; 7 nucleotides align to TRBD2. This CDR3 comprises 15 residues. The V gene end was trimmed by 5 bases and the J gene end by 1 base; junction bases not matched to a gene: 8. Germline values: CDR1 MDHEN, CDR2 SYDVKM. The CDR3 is CASSALAARSYEQYF. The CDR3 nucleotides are TGTGCCAGCAGTGCCCTAGCGGCCCGGTCCTACGAGCAGTACTTC. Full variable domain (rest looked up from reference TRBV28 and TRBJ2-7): DVKVTQSSRYLVKRTGEKVFLECVQDMDHENMFWYRQDPGLGLRLIYFSYDVKMKEKGDIPEGYSVSREKKERFSLILESASTNQTSMYLCASSALAARSYEQYFGPGTRLTVT.

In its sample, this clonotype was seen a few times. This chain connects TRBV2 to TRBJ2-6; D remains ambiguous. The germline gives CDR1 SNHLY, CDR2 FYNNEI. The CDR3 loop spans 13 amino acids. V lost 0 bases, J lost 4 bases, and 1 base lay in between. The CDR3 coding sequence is TGTGCCAGCAGTGAAGCCGGGGCCAACGTCCTGACTTTC. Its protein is CASSEAGANVLTF.

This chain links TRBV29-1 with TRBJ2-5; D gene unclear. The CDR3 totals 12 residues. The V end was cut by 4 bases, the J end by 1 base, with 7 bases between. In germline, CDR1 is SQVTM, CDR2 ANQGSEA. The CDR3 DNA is TGCAGCGTTGGCCAGCTCCAAGAGACCCAGTACTTC. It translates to CSVGQLQETQYF.

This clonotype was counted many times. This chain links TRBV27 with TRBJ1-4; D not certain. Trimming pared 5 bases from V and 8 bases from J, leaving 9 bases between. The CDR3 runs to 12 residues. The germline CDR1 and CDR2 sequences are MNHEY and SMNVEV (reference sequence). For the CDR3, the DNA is TGTGCCAGCAGTCCAAGTGGCGAAAAACTGTTTTTT. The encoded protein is CASSPSGEKLFF.

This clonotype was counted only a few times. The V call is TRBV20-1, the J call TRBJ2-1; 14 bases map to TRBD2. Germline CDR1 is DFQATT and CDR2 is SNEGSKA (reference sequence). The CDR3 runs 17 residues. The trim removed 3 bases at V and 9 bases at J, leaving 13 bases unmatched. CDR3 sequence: CSARERETSGRGSEQFF. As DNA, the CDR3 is TGCAGTGCTAGGGAACGCGAGACTAGCGGGAGGGGGAGTGAGCAGTTCTTC.

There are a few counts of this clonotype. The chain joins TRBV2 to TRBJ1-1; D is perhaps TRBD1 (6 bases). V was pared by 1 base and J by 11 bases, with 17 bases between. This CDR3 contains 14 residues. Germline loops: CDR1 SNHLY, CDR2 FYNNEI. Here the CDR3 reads CASSEDSGQIRAFF. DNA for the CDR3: TGTGCCAGCAGTGAAGACTCGGGACAAATAAGGGCTTTCTTT.